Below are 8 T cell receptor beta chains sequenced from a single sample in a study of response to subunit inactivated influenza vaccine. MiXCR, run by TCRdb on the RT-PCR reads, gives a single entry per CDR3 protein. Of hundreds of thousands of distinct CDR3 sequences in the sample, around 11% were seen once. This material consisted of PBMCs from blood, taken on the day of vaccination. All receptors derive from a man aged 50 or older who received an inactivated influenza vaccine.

CDR3 loop: CASSLDPGSSYNEQFF. As DNA, the CDR3 is TGTGCCAGCAGCTTAGACCCGGGGAGCTCCTACAATGAGCAGTTCTTC. V is TRBV7-9 and J is TRBJ2-1, with D possibly TRBD2 on 5 matching bases. With 1 base removed from V and 0 bases from J, the gap between germline ends came to 10 bases. The CDR3 sequence is 16 residues long. Germline loops: CDR1 SEHNR, CDR2 FQNEAQ (reference sequence).

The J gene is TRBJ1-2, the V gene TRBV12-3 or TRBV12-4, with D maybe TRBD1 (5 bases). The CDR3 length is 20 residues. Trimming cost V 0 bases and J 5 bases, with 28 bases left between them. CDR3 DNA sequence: TGTGCCAGCAGTTTAGCGGGCCGGGACCTGGCCACATGGCGTGAATATGGCTACACCTTC. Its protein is CASSLAGRDLATWREYGYTF.

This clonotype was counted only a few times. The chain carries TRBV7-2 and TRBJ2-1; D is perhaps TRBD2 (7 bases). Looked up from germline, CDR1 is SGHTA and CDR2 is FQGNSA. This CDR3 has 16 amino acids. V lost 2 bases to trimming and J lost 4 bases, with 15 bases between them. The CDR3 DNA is TGTGCCAGCAGCTTATTAGCAGGGGAGGGTTACAATGAGCAGTTCTTC. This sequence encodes CASSLLAGEGYNEQFF.

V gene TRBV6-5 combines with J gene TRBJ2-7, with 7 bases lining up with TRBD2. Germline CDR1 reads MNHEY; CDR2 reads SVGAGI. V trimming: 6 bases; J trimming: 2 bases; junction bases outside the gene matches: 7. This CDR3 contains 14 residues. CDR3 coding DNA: TGTGCCAGCAGCCTTACTAGCGAGGCCTACGAGCAGTACTTC. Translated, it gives CASSLTSEAYEQYF.

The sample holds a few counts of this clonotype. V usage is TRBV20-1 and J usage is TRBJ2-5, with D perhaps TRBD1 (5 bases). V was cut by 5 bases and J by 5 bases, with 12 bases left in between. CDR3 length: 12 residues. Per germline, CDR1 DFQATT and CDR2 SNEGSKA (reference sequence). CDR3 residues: CSAHDRQETQYF. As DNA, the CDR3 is TGCAGTGCTCACGACAGACAGGAGACCCAGTACTTC.

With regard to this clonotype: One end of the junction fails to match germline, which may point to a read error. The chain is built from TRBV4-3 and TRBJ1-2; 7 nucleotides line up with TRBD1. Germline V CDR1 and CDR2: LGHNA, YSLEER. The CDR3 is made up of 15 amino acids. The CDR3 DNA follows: TGCGCCAGCAGCCCCAGGGGGGGAAACGACTATGGCTGCACCTTC. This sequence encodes CASSPRGGNDYGCTF.

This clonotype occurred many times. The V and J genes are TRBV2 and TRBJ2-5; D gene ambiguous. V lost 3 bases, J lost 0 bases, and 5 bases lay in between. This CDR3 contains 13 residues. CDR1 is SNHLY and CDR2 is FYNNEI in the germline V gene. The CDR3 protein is CASSERYQETQYF. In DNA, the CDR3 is TGTGCCAGCAGTGAGCGGTACCAAGAGACCCAGTACTTC. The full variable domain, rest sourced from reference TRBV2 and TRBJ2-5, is EPEVTQTPSHQVTQMGQEVILRCVPISNHLYFYWYRQILGQKVEFLVSFYNNEISEKSEIFDDQFSVERPDGSNFTLKIRSTKLEDSAMYFCASSERYQETQYFGPGTRLLVL.

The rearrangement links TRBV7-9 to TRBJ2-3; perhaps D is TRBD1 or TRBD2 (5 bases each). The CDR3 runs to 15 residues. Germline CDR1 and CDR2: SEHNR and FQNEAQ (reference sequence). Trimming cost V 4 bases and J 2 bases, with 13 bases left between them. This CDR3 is CASSWGTKITDTQYF. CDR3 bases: TGTGCCAGCAGCTGGGGGACGAAAATCACAGATACGCAGTATTTT.